This T cell receptor (beta chain) comes out of a study of cytomegalovirus exposure and HLA in healthy donors. The PCR was carried out with 60 Vbeta primers and 13 Jbeta primers. TCRdb keeps only in-frame clones here, not all; method: immunoSEQ multiplex PCR. Among about 95,000 clones listed, roughly two thirds were seen once. Germline V gives CDR1 MNHNY, CDR2 SVGAGI (reference sequence). This CDR3 comprises 15 residues. V was pared by 8 bases and J by 0 bases, with 16 bases between. Sequencing input: PBMCs. This TCR was sampled from a woman aged 50 to 65 in good health and CMV-seropositive. This rearrangement joins TRBV6-6 to TRBJ1-1, with a possible D match to TRBD1 (5 bases). The CDR3: CASGHGDWMNTEAFF. In DNA, the CDR3 is TGTGCCAGCGGGCATGGGGACTGGATGAACACTGAAGCTTTCTTT.